This TCR beta chain was obtained from a study of blood T cell repertoires in COVID-19. The germline V gene encodes CDR1 SGHVS and CDR2 FQNEAQ. This CDR3 is 15 amino acids long. The ends were cut back, 1 base at V and 1 base at J, with 10 bases in the middle. The repertoire was sequenced with immunoSEQ multiplex PCR; TCRdb's copy has only in-frame clones and lacks some. Seen here are about 24,000 clones, approximately 86% observed once, and the top ten hold approximately 5%. The sequencing input was peripheral blood. This receptor was taken from a man aged 50-60 years with active COVID-19. V usage is TRBV7-8 and J usage is TRBJ1-2; D remains ambiguous. The CDR3 protein is CASSLGPGYNYGYTF. CDR3 in DNA: TGTGCCAGCAGCTTAGGCCCGGGGTATAACTATGGCTACACCTTC.